This TCR beta chain was obtained from a study of blood T cells in healthy people across ages. Combining a sample-barcoded 5' primer with a J-beta primer mix, a second PCR ran for roughly 6 to 12 cycles. TCRdb processed the 5' RACE reads anew with MiXCR; each CDR3 protein has one entry. The table has approximately 730,000 distinct CDR3 sequences, roughly 50% seen once. Sequencing input: blood. The TCR was taken from a man aged 80 or over in good health.

CDR3 region: CASSYDDRGNTEAFF. In DNA, the CDR3 is TGTGCCAGCAGTTACGACGACAGGGGGAACACTGAAGCTTTCTTT. The V call is TRBV6-2 or TRBV6-3, the J call TRBJ1-1, with 8 bases lining up with TRBD1. Trimming took 2 bases from V and 1 from J; bases not matched to a gene: 3. CDR1 MNHEY and CDR2 SVGEGT come from the germline V gene. The CDR3 consists of 15 residues.